This passage covers 8 T cell receptor beta chains from one sample sequenced in a study of shared clonotypes between healthy human individuals. The table came from immunoSEQ multiplex PCR; TCRdb's copy has only in-frame clones and leaves some out. The profile shows 800,000 to 1,200,000 clones, approximately 80% of them singletons. Input material: memory CD4+ T cells from PBMCs. The subset denotes: CD45RA-negative fraction. All receptors come from a young man in good health. Some clones in this sample may be carry-over from other donors' samples.

The CDR3 DNA sequence: TGTGCCAGCATACCCAGCCGAGCTAACTATGGCTACACCTTC. Translating it yields CASIPSRANYGYTF. The chain couples TRBV28 to TRBJ1-2; the D is unclear. The CDR3 is made up of 14 amino acids. The V end lost 7 bases, the J end lost 0 bases, and 12 bases lay between the germline ends. Germline loops: CDR1 MDHEN, CDR2 SYDVKM.

This chain connects TRBV7-2 to TRBJ2-5; no clear D gene. The CDR3 is made up of 13 amino acids. Trimming cost V 2 bases and J 5 bases, with 9 bases left between them. CDR1 is SGHTA and CDR2 is FQGNSA in the germline V gene. The CDR3 DNA reads TGTGCCAGCAGCTTACAATGGCGGGAGACCCAGTACTTC. This translates into CASSLQWRETQYF.

Of note for this clone: Distinct nucleotide sequences in the sample also encode this CDR3. This chain connects TRBV5-4 to TRBJ2-5; D is undetermined. Germline V gene lookup returns CDR1 SGHNT and CDR2 YYREEE (reference sequence). This CDR3 has 13 amino acids. V was pared by 0 bases and J by 2 bases, with 5 bases between. CDR3: CASSLGQQETQYF. In nucleotides, the CDR3 is TGTGCCAGCAGCTTGGGTCAGCAAGAGACCCAGTACTTC.

In this sample, this clone turned up a few times. The V and J genes are TRBV11-2 and TRBJ2-7; possible D gene TRBD2, 6 bases. CDR1 is SGHAT and CDR2 is FQNNGV in the germline V gene. The CDR3 totals 15 residues. The V gene lost 3 bases and the J gene lost 2 bases, with 14 bases spanning the gap. CDR3 bases: TGTGCCAGCAGCTTGGGGGACTCCTCTACCTACGAGCAGTACTTC. Its protein is CASSLGDSSTYEQYF.

In its sample, this clone was seen a few times. This specimen includes other DNA sequences encoding the same CDR3. This sequence joins TRBV7-9 and TRBJ2-7; D is possibly TRBD1 (6 bases). The CDR3 is 14 residues long. CDR1 and CDR2 (germline): SEHNR, FQNEAQ (reference sequence). Trimming shortened V by 0 bases and J by 0 bases, and 6 bases separated the two germline ends. CDR3 residues: CASSLAGGSYEQYF. For the CDR3, the DNA is TGTGCCAGCAGCTTAGCAGGGGGCTCCTACGAGCAGTACTTC.

The chain carries TRBV7-6 and TRBJ2-3; no definite D call. The V gene lost 1 base and the J gene lost 6 bases, with 5 bases spanning the gap. The CDR3 contains 12 residues. Germline CDR1 SGHVS, CDR2 FNYEAQ. The CDR3 sequence is CASSLGMDTQYF. The CDR3, as DNA: TGTGCCAGCAGCTTAGGCATGGATACGCAGTATTTT.

This chain connects TRBV19 to TRBJ1-2; D not resolved. V lost 4 bases, J lost 7 bases, and 19 bases lay in between. The CDR3 totals 15 residues. Germline-derived CDR1 and CDR2 are LNHDA and SQIVND (reference sequence). The CDR3 coding sequence is TGTGCCAGTAGTACGCCCGGGCCGCGGGTCGGTGGCTACACCTTC. Translation: CASSTPGPRVGGYTF.

The CDR3 loop reads CASSTRTGGEGTDTQYF. CDR3 coding DNA: TGTGCCAGCAGCACAAGGACAGGGGGCGAAGGTACAGATACGCAGTATTTT. The rearrangement links TRBV5-4 to TRBJ2-3, with 11 positions matching TRBD1. This CDR3 spans 17 amino acids. The ends lost 4 bases at V and 3 bases at J; junction bases unmatched: 10. The germline CDR1 and CDR2 sequences are SGHNT and YYREEE (reference sequence).